The subject of this entry is one T cell receptor beta chain. What it binds is unknown. The data belong to a study of T cells in Graves' hyperthyroidism and ophthalmopathy. Study-wide context: Blood was drawn when the patient was first diagnosed and still untreated.

TCR beta CDR3 sequences were amplified from RNA transcripts. Initially, a first-round RT-PCR of the TCR CDR3 employed the HTBI primer set. MiXCR was run by TCRdb on the multiplex PCR reads, yielding one entry per CDR3 protein. The data show tens of thousands of distinct CDR3 sequences, about half seen once. Ophthalmopathy cases met thresholds of Clinical Activity Score at least 3, NOSPECS grade at least 4 and duration under 3 months. Whole-study findings and limits: Most thyroid clonotypes expanded above 0.001 appeared in blood too. Stable hyperthyroidism was separated from ophthalmopathy by a model based on 13 V-J features.

The CDR3 is 14 residues long. With V trimmed by 6 bases and J by 5 bases, 4 bases remained unmatched. Germline loops: CDR1 MDHEN, CDR2 SYDVKM. This clonotype was obtained from a woman aged 45-65 years with Graves' ophthalmopathy. The rearrangement joins TRBV28 to TRBJ2-2; TRBD1 matches 9 bases. Specimen: blood. The DNA for the CDR3 is TGTGCCAGCAGCGCGGGACAGGGTACCGGGGAGCTGTTTTTT. It translates to CASSAGQGTGELFF.